A single sample is the source of the 28 T cell receptor beta chains below, sequenced in a study of beta chain features in type 1 diabetes. Broader study findings: Shortening of TCRB CDR3s, moderate but significant, appeared in all four CD4+ subsets of Type 1 diabetes patients.

The investigators reverse transcribed all of the isolated RNA, so they sequenced expressed TCRB transcripts. Repertoires were generated with immunoSEQ multiplex PCR, while TCRdb's copy carries only in-frame clones and drops some. Of about 53,000 clones in the sample, under 75% are singletons; the top ten hold 0.25% to 0.35%. Antigens of these TCRs are unknown. The sample comprised stem cell memory CD4+ T cells from blood. These receptors originate from a woman in her 30s with type 1 diabetes.

The chain joins TRBV19 to TRBJ2-3, with TRBD2 as a possible D gene (6 bases). V was clipped by 3 bases and J by 5 bases, with 12 bases between them. Germline V gene data show CDR1 as LNHDA and CDR2 as SQIVND (reference sequence). This CDR3 has 14 residues. The CDR3 region is CASSIGGAQDTQYF. CDR3 nucleotides: TGTGCCAGTAGTATCGGCGGGGCCCAAGATACGCAGTATTTT. Supplemented by reference TRBV19 and TRBJ2-3, the full variable domain reads DGGITQSPKYLFRKEGQNVTLSCEQNLNHDAMYWYRQDPGQGLRLIYYSQIVNDFQKGDIAEGYSVSREKKESFPLTVTSAQKNPTAFYLCASSIGGAQDTQYFGPGTRLTVL.

This clone was found a few times. The gene calls are TRBV5-1 and TRBJ2-3; 9 nucleotides match TRBD2. This CDR3 is 16 amino acids long. Looked up from germline, CDR1 is SGHRS and CDR2 is YFSETQ. V gave up 4 bases and J gave up 0 bases; unmatched junction bases: 6. The CDR3 region is CASSEREVRSTDTQYF. CDR3 nucleotides: TGCGCCAGCAGCGAGCGGGAGGTACGGAGCACAGATACGCAGTATTTT.

In this sample, this clone turned up once. V gene TRBV5-1 combines with J gene TRBJ2-2; 9 bases map to TRBD1. This CDR3 region has 13 residues. Trimming took 6 bases from V and 6 from J; bases not matched to a gene: 3. Looked up from germline, CDR1 is SGHRS and CDR2 is YFSETQ. The CDR3 nucleotides read TGCGCCAGCACCGGGACAGGGCCCGGGGAGCTGTTTTTT. Translated: CASTGTGPGELFF.

V gene TRBV2 combines with J gene TRBJ1-3, with a possible D match to TRBD1 (6 bases). V was clipped by 6 bases and J by 4 bases, with 16 bases between them. The CDR3 is 15 residues long. Germline loops: CDR1 SNHLY, CDR2 FYNNEI. CDR3 sequence (DNA): TGTGCCAGCAGCCCACAGGGATCGTCCGGAAACACCATATATTTT. Its protein product is CASSPQGSSGNTIYF.

V is TRBV5-8 and J is TRBJ2-1; a weak D match, TRBD2 (6 bases). The germline V and J ends were trimmed by 9 bases and 9 bases, with 16 bases remaining between them. The CDR3 loop spans 12 amino acids. Germline loops: CDR1 SGHTS, CDR2 YDEGEE. The CDR3 reads CATPYRGAEQFF. The CDR3 DNA reads as TGTGCCACTCCGTACCGCGGGGCTGAGCAGTTCTTC.

This clone was picked up a small number of times. J is TRBJ2-1 and V is TRBV6-1; 10 bases are a match to TRBD2. The CDR3 has 14 residues. Per the germline V gene, CDR1 is MNHNS and CDR2 is SASEGT. After removal of 8 bases from V and 7 bases from J, the junction contained 8 bases not matched to a gene. The CDR3 region has the DNA TGTGCCAGCCGGAGACTAGCGGGTCAAAATGAGCAGTTCTTC. This translates into CASRRLAGQNEQFF.

There are a few counts of this clone. The rearrangement uses TRBV18 and TRBJ2-2; D ambiguous. Trimming left V 6 bases short and J 1 base short, with 12 bases between. Germline V gene lookup returns CDR1 KGHSH and CDR2 LQKENI. CDR3 length: 15 residues. Written as DNA, the CDR3 is TGTGCCAGCTCCCCTCAGAGACAGAACACCGGGGAGCTGTTTTTT. Translated, it gives CASSPQRQNTGELFF.

The chain combines TRBV18 with TRBJ2-7, with 9 nucleotides matching TRBD1. CDR1 KGHSH and CDR2 LQKENI come from the germline V gene. V dropped 6 bases and J dropped 2; count of bases not matched to a gene: 5. This CDR3 is 14 amino acids long. CDR3 protein: CASSRGTGTYEQYF. The CDR3 DNA sequence: TGTGCCAGCTCGCGAGGGACAGGGACCTACGAGCAGTACTTC.

The chain joins TRBV5-1 to TRBJ2-5; TRBD2 aligns across 7 bases. Germline CDR1 and CDR2: SGHRS and YFSETQ. With 5 bases clipped from V and 2 bases from J, the junction kept 6 bases outside the gene matches. This CDR3 is 14 amino acids long. This CDR3 reads CASSPERGQETQYF. The CDR3 DNA follows: TGCGCCAGCAGTCCAGAGCGGGGACAAGAGACCCAGTACTTC.

The rearrangement joins TRBV28 to TRBJ2-1; perhaps TRBD2 as D (5 bases). This CDR3 spans 15 amino acids. CDR1 is MDHEN, CDR2 SYDVKM, per germline. V lost 6 bases and J 2 bases, leaving 14 bases between the germline ends. For the CDR3, the DNA is TGTGCCAGCAGCCCGCAGCGGCTCACCTACAATGAGCAGTTCTTC. Its protein is CASSPQRLTYNEQFF. The variable domain in full, with the rest retrieved from reference TRBV28 and TRBJ2-1, is DVKVTQSSRYLVKRTGEKVFLECVQDMDHENMFWYRQDPGLGLRLIYFSYDVKMKEKGDIPEGYSVSREKKERFSLILESASTNQTSMYLCASSPQRLTYNEQFFGPGTRLTVL.

The chain combines TRBV27 with TRBJ1-1; 7 positions agree with TRBD1. The germline CDR1 and CDR2 sequences are MNHEY and SMNVEV (reference sequence). This CDR3 is 16 amino acids long. Germline trimming cut 5 bases from V and 4 bases from J; bases unmatched to any gene: 13. DNA for the CDR3: TGTGCCAGCAGTCGATACCGGACTGACAGGGCCACTGAAGCTTTCTTT. Protein product: CASSRYRTDRATEAFF.

This clone was counted a few times. The rearrangement uses TRBV28 and TRBJ2-5; the D is unclear. This CDR3 spans 11 amino acids. Germline assignment: CDR1 MDHEN and CDR2 SYDVKM. V gave up 6 bases and J gave up 2 bases, with 4 bases separating them. The CDR3 DNA follows: TGTGCCAGCAGCCTACAAGAGACCCAGTACTTC. This encodes CASSLQETQYF.

This rearrangement joins TRBV19 to TRBJ2-1; TRBD2 matches at 8 bases. Germline V lookup: CDR1 LNHDA, CDR2 SQIVND (reference sequence). V lost 4 bases and J lost 6; bases outside the gene matches: 14. The CDR3 is 17 residues long. CDR3 amino acids: CASSSWGGGRRGNEQFF. As DNA, the CDR3 is TGTGCCAGTAGTAGCTGGGGGGGCGGGAGGAGGGGCAATGAGCAGTTCTTC. Full variable domain (remainder filled in from reference TRBV19 and TRBJ2-1): DGGITQSPKYLFRKEGQNVTLSCEQNLNHDAMYWYRQDPGQGLRLIYYSQIVNDFQKGDIAEGYSVSREKKESFPLTVTSAQKNPTAFYLCASSSWGGGRRGNEQFFGPGTRLTVL.

The chain has TRBV7-2 and TRBJ2-7, with 11 bases lining up with TRBD2. After removal of 5 bases from V and 2 bases from J, the junction contained 8 bases not matched to a gene. This CDR3 has 16 amino acids. Germline CDR1 SGHTA, CDR2 FQGNSA. The CDR3 region has the DNA TGTGCCAGCAGCCCTCGGACTAGCGGGTTCACCTACGAGCAGTACTTC. Amino acids: CASSPRTSGFTYEQYF.

The genes are TRBV11-2 and TRBJ2-2, with 8 bases identical to TRBD1. Losses at the gene ends were 3 bases for V and 0 bases for J; bases not matched to a gene: 9. Germline CDR1 and CDR2: SGHAT and FQNNGV. The CDR3 spans 18 residues. The DNA of the CDR3 is TGTGCCAGCAGCTTCCCTACCACGGGACAGGCGAACACCGGGGAGCTGTTTTTT. Its translation is CASSFPTTGQANTGELFF.

The chain is built from TRBV7-9 and TRBJ1-1; D is uncertain. CDR3 length equals 14 residues. CDR1 and CDR2 (germline): SEHNR, FQNEAQ (reference sequence). Trimming cost V 6 bases and J 3 bases, with 14 bases left between them. The CDR3 region has the DNA TGTGCCAGCAGACAGTCGGAATGGGACACTGAAGCTTTCTTT. It encodes CASRQSEWDTEAFF.

This CDR3 is CASKRLWTGPSNTEAFF. Written as DNA, the CDR3 is TGTGCCAGCAAGCGGCTATGGACAGGCCCTTCGAACACTGAAGCTTTCTTT. The genes are TRBV27 and TRBJ1-1; 7 bases are a match to TRBD1. V lost 7 bases and J lost 1; bases outside the gene matches: 15. This CDR3 comprises 17 residues. Germline CDR1 and CDR2: MNHEY and SMNVEV (reference sequence).

This rearrangement joins TRBV27 to TRBJ2-2; D unclear. Between the trimmed V and J ends, which lost 7 bases and 0 bases, there was a span of 12 bases. CDR3 length: 15 amino acids. The germline gives CDR1 MNHEY, CDR2 SMNVEV (reference sequence). The CDR3 DNA reads TGTGCCAGCACACCTTTAGCAGCGAACACCGGGGAGCTGTTTTTT. It specifies CASTPLAANTGELFF.

This clone appeared once. This chain uses TRBV7-3 with TRBJ2-1, with 9 nucleotides matching TRBD1. Germline CDR1 and CDR2: SGHTA and FQGTGA. CDR3 length equals 16 residues. V was pared by 4 bases and J by 4 bases, with 8 bases of the junction left unmatched. The CDR3 bases are TGTGCCAGCAGCTCGCCGGGACAGGGACCTTACAATGAGCAGTTCTTC. As protein: CASSSPGQGPYNEQFF.

This clone was seen more than once but under ten times. The V and J genes are TRBV14 and TRBJ2-5, with 11 bases identical to TRBD2. The CDR3 loop spans 15 amino acids. Germline V gives CDR1 SGHDN, CDR2 FVKESK. V lost 4 bases, J lost 4 bases, and 5 bases stayed unmatched. CDR3 sequence: CASSPGLAVRETQYF. CDR3 sequence (DNA): TGTGCCAGCAGCCCGGGACTAGCGGTGCGAGAGACCCAGTACTTC. Based on the CDR3 plus reference TRBV14 and TRBJ2-5, the full variable domain is EAGVTQFPSHSVIEKGQTVTLRCDPISGHDNLYWYRRVMGKEIKFLLHFVKESKQDESGMPNNRFLAERTGGTYSTLKVQPAELEDSGVYFCASSPGLAVRETQYFGPGTRLLVL.

V usage is TRBV5-1 and J usage is TRBJ2-7, with 7 bases identical to TRBD1. CDR3 length: 18 amino acids. CDR1 and CDR2 from the germline V gene are SGHRS and YFSETQ. Trimming cost V 1 base and J 2 bases; bases outside gene matches: 15. The CDR3 nucleotides are TGCGCCAGCAGCTTGCGAACCGAGAACAGGGGACCCCCCTACGAGCAGTACTTC. Residues: CASSLRTENRGPPYEQYF.

The chain has TRBV9 and TRBJ2-1; TRBD2 aligns across 12 bases. Germline trimming cut 3 bases from V and 4 bases from J; bases unmatched to any gene: 2. The CDR3 sequence is 15 residues long. Germline values: CDR1 SGDLS, CDR2 YYNGEE. The chain's CDR3 is CASSETSGGYNEQFF. The CDR3 nucleotides are TGTGCCAGCAGCGAGACTAGCGGGGGTTACAATGAGCAGTTCTTC.

The rearrangement uses TRBV7-8 and TRBJ1-1; no firm D call. This CDR3 is built from 14 residues. The ends were cut back, 3 bases at V and 5 bases at J, with 13 bases in the middle. Looked up from germline, CDR1 is SGHVS and CDR2 is FQNEAQ. CDR3 bases: TGTGCCAGCAGCTTCTCGGGGAGGAGGACTGAAGCTTTCTTT. Amino acid sequence: CASSFSGRRTEAFF.

This rearrangement joins TRBV27 to TRBJ2-5; possibly TRBD1 for D (6 bases). The CDR3 length is 13 residues. Germline CDR1 reads MNHEY; CDR2 reads SMNVEV (reference sequence). V was clipped by 5 bases and J by 4 bases, with 11 bases between them. CDR3 region: CASSRGQLETQYF. CDR3 sequence (DNA): TGTGCCAGCAGTCGAGGACAGCTAGAGACCCAGTACTTC.

The V and J genes are TRBV7-9 and TRBJ2-5; 7 bases align to TRBD2. The CDR3 is 11 amino acids. V shed 3 bases and J 11 bases; nucleotides not matched to a gene: 3. Per germline, CDR1 SEHNR and CDR2 FQNEAQ (reference sequence). The CDR3 region is CASSFAGEQYF. The CDR3 nucleotides read TGTGCCAGCAGCTTTGCGGGGGAGCAGTACTTC. The whole variable domain, filled in from reference TRBV7-9 and TRBJ2-5, reads DTGVSQNPRHKITKRGQNVTFRCDPISEHNRLYWYRQTLGQGPEFLTYFQNEAQLEKSRLLSDRFSAERPKGSFSTLEIQRTEQGDSAMYLCASSFAGEQYFGPGTRLLVL.

The J gene is TRBJ2-5, the V gene TRBV30, with D tentatively TRBD2 (6 bases). Near its end, the DNA agrees better with TRBJ2-7, so the J call may be wrong. Per germline, CDR1 GTSNPN and CDR2 SVGIG (reference sequence). This CDR3 is built from 16 residues. The CDR3 is CAWTAGWGSGESEQYF. For the CDR3, the DNA is TGTGCCTGGACCGCGGGATGGGGTTCGGGGGAAAGCGAGCAGTACTTC.

The chain uses TRBV25-1 and TRBJ2-6; D remains ambiguous. Germline CDR1 is MGHDK and CDR2 is SYGVNS. The CDR3 loop spans 15 amino acids. Trimming took 5 bases from V and 0 from J, leaving 8 bases between them. CDR3 sequence: CASSPGSSGANVLTF. As DNA, the CDR3 is TGTGCCAGCAGTCCGGGTTCCTCTGGGGCCAACGTCCTGACTTTC.

V usage is TRBV18 and J usage is TRBJ2-4; 7 bases map to TRBD1. The ends lost 6 bases at V and 2 bases at J; junction bases unmatched: 13. The CDR3 runs 17 residues. Germline CDR1 KGHSH, CDR2 LQKENI. DNA of the CDR3: TGTGCCAGCTCCGGACAACGACAGGGACCCCCCAAAAACATTCAGTACTTC. This encodes CASSGQRQGPPKNIQYF.